This TCR beta chain was retrieved from a study of blood T cell repertoires in COVID-19. In the study overall: Spain, Italy and the United States supplied samples that represented acute and convalescent COVID-19. In each case, the material was cDNA or gDNA derived from T cells, B-cell-depleted T cells, or PBMCs.

Under the authors' procedure: Amplification of reference gene primers provided the estimated nucleated cell counts. The method was immunoSEQ multiplex PCR; TCRdb's version includes in-frame clones alone and lacks a portion of them. D and trimming were read from the DNA, whereas the V and J calls and clone size are those reported in that table. In the table there are about 210,000 clones, around four fifths of which are singletons. This receptor was taken from a woman aged 40 to 50 with active or convalescent COVID-19. The material sequenced was peripheral blood.

The DNA of the CDR3 is TGTGCCAGCAACACGGGACAGGGGGCTCGGGATGAGCAGTTCTTC. It specifies CASNTGQGARDEQFF. J is TRBJ2-1 and V is TRBV6-5; 12 positions match TRBD1. In germline, CDR1 is MNHEY, CDR2 SVGAGI. V lost 7 bases and J lost 8; bases outside the gene matches: 9. The length of the CDR3 is 15 residues.